This passage covers 27 T cell receptor beta chains from one sample sequenced in a study of Graves' ophthalmopathy and Graves' hyperthyroidism. Amplification targeted the TCR beta CDR3 regions, with RNA transcripts as the source material. First-round RT-PCR relied on HTBI primers, and a second-round multiplex PCR came next. TCRdb ran MiXCR on the multiplex PCR reads and lists one entry per CDR3 protein. The sample shows under 250,000 distinct CDR3 sequences, approximately 28% of them seen only once. The sequencing input was peripheral blood. The source is a man aged 50 or older with Graves' ophthalmopathy.

The rearrangement joins TRBV15 to TRBJ2-5; D might be TRBD2 (7 bases). The CDR3 spans 17 residues. V was cut by 5 bases and J by 1 base, with 20 bases left in between. In germline, CDR1 is LNHNV, CDR2 YYDKDF (reference sequence). CDR3 nucleotide sequence: TGTGCCACCAGCCGAGGGGGGGGAGGGGGGTTCCAAGAGACCCAGTACTTC. Translated: CATSRGGGGGFQETQYF.

The rearrangement joins TRBV2 to TRBJ1-5; unclear D gene. There are 14 residues in the CDR3. Germline V gene lookup returns CDR1 SNHLY and CDR2 FYNNEI. With 11 bases removed from V and 4 bases from J, the gap between germline ends came to 18 bases. The CDR3 DNA follows: TGTGCCCACAGTGAAAATACGGTTAATCAGCCCCAGCATTTT. Translating gives CAHSENTVNQPQHF.

This clonotype was recorded at least ten times. The CDR3 loop is CASHSGDLSYEQYF. The CDR3, as DNA: TGTGCCAGCCACAGTGGAGACCTCTCCTACGAGCAGTACTTC. The chain combines TRBV12-3 or TRBV12-4 with TRBJ2-7; unclear D gene. CDR3 length: 14 amino acids. Trimming took off 8 bases at V and 0 bases at J, with 14 bases between the two ends.

The sample holds many counts of this clonotype. The rearrangement uses TRBV20-1 and TRBJ2-7; 9 nucleotides agree with TRBD1. The CDR3 extends over 12 amino acids. Unmatched junction bases numbered 2, after V lost 8 bases and J lost 0 bases. Per germline, CDR1 DFQATT and CDR2 SNEGSKA (reference sequence). CDR3 loop: CSWGQGSYEQYF. The CDR3 region has the DNA TGCAGTTGGGGACAGGGCTCCTACGAGCAGTACTTC.

The gene calls are TRBV5-1 and TRBJ2-4; TRBD1 is a possible D gene (7 bases). Germline V gene lookup returns CDR1 SGHRS and CDR2 YFSETQ. The CDR3 totals 14 residues. Trimming pared 1 base from V and 7 bases from J, leaving 12 bases between. The CDR3 coding sequence is TGCGCCAGCAGCTTGAGCAGGGGGGATAACATTCAGTACTTC. Translation: CASSLSRGDNIQYF.

The table lists this clonotype with a few counts. The CDR3 sequence is CASSRPLGGNTEAFF. As DNA, the CDR3 is TGTGCCAGCAGTCGCCCATTAGGGGGGAACACTGAAGCTTTCTTT. The rearrangement uses TRBV28 and TRBJ1-1; D is possibly TRBD1 (6 bases). V lost 5 bases and J lost 1, with 14 bases in between. The CDR3 covers 15 residues. The germline V gene has CDR1 MDHEN and CDR2 SYDVKM.

In this sample, this clonotype turned up many times. The chain is built from TRBV19 and TRBJ1-5; a possible D gene is TRBD1 (5 bases). V lost 8 bases and J lost 0, with 5 bases in between. From germline, CDR1 is LNHDA and CDR2 SQIVND (reference sequence). The CDR3 contains 12 residues. The CDR3 DNA reads TGTGCCAGTGACAGTAGCAATCAGCCCCAGCATTTT. Its protein product is CASDSSNQPQHF.

This clonotype was counted many times. J is TRBJ2-2 and V is TRBV6-5; 8 bases match TRBD1. CDR3 length: 14 amino acids. Looked up from germline, CDR1 is MNHEY and CDR2 is SVGAGI. J lost 1 base, V lost 8 bases, and 3 bases had no gene match. CDR3 nucleotides: TGTGCCAGCGGCAGGGGGCTGAACACCGGGGAGCTGTTTTTT. Translating it yields CASGRGLNTGELFF.

This clonotype was recorded at least ten times. The J gene is TRBJ2-7, the V gene TRBV10-2; 7 nucleotides align to TRBD1. The CDR3 spans 14 residues. The germline CDR1 and CDR2 sequences are WSHSY and SAAADI. Trimming took 7 bases from V and 2 from J; bases not matched to a gene: 8. The CDR3, as DNA: TGCGCCAGCATCCGACAGGGTAGCCCCTACGAGCAGTACTTC. Residues: CASIRQGSPYEQYF.

This clonotype was seen at least ten times. The rearrangement joins TRBV20-1 to TRBJ2-7; the D gene is possibly TRBD1 (5 bases). CDR1 and CDR2 from the germline V gene are DFQATT and SNEGSKA (reference sequence). The CDR3 covers 15 residues. V lost 0 bases, J lost 0 bases, and 12 bases lay in between. CDR3 in amino acids: CSARDPTENSYEQYF. The CDR3 DNA follows: TGCAGTGCTAGAGACCCGACAGAAAACTCCTACGAGCAGTACTTC.

Many counts were recorded for this clonotype. This chain links TRBV28 with TRBJ2-5, with D perhaps TRBD1 (8 bases). The V gene's germline CDR1 is MDHEN and CDR2 SYDVKM. This CDR3 is 13 amino acids long. Trimming took 8 bases from V and 3 from J, leaving 13 bases between them. CDR3 nucleotides: TGTGCCAGCCGAACAGGGGGGGAAGAGACCCAGTACTTC. Its translation is CASRTGGEETQYF.

In its sample, this clonotype was seen many times. The chain uses TRBV19 and TRBJ2-2; tentatively, D is TRBD1 or TRBD2 (5 bases each). Germline V CDR1 and CDR2: LNHDA, SQIVND (reference sequence). This CDR3 spans 15 amino acids. V was trimmed by 3 bases and J by 7 bases, leaving 15 bases between them. CDR3 sequence (DNA): TGTGCCAGTAGTATTGGGACGCTCCGGGGCGGGGAGCTGTTTTTT. Translation: CASSIGTLRGGELFF.

Many counts were recorded for this clonotype. The chain couples TRBV12-3 or TRBV12-4 to TRBJ2-7; D remains ambiguous. The V gene lost 3 bases and the J gene lost 3 bases, with 3 bases spanning the gap. This CDR3 contains 11 residues. The CDR3 here is CASSLFYEQYF. The DNA of the CDR3 is TGTGCCAGCAGTTTGTTCTACGAGCAGTACTTC.

The chain recombines TRBV30 with TRBJ2-7, with TRBD1 matching over 8 bases. V was pared by 2 bases and J by 4 bases, with 4 bases of the junction left unmatched. This CDR3 region has 13 residues. Germline CDR1 and CDR2: GTSNPN and SVGIG (reference sequence). Written as DNA, the CDR3 is TGTGCCTGGAGTACTGGACAGGGATACGAGCAGTACTTC. Translation gives CAWSTGQGYEQYF.

This clonotype has a handful of counts. The J gene is TRBJ1-2, the V gene TRBV12-3 or TRBV12-4; TRBD1 might be the D (5 bases). The CDR3 sequence is 14 residues long. Trimming took 4 bases from V and 5 from J, leaving 14 bases between them. In nucleotides, the CDR3 is TGTGCCAGCAGTTCAGGGAAAGAAGGGTATGGCTACACCTTC. It translates to CASSSGKEGYGYTF.

This clonotype was recorded many times. The CDR3 region is CASSQILISRETQYF. The CDR3 nucleotides are TGTGCCAGCAGCCAAATTCTTATCTCGAGGGAGACCCAGTACTTC. J is TRBJ2-5 and V is TRBV11-2; D call uncertain. The CDR3 covers 15 residues. From germline, CDR1 is SGHAT and CDR2 FQNNGV. V lost 5 bases and J lost 5, with 18 bases in between.

V is TRBV3-1 and J is TRBJ2-5; 7 bases match TRBD1. Germline lookup yields CDR1 LGHDT and CDR2 YNNKEL (reference sequence). The CDR3 spans 17 residues. V shed 0 bases and J 4 bases; nucleotides not matched to a gene: 11. Here the CDR3 reads CASSQDPETGLGETQYF. The CDR3 DNA follows: TGTGCCAGCAGCCAAGATCCCGAGACAGGGTTAGGAGAGACCCAGTACTTC.

This clonotype was picked up many times. The V call is TRBV10-3, the J call TRBJ2-5, with D perhaps given as TRBD1 or TRBD2 (5 bases each). The length of the CDR3 is 13 residues. Trimming took 6 bases from V and 1 from J, leaving 9 bases between them. Per germline, CDR1 ENHRY and CDR2 SYGVKD. CDR3 nucleotide sequence: TGTGCCATCAGCGGGACCGGCCAAGAGACCCAGTACTTC. It encodes CAISGTGQETQYF.

The V gene is TRBV11-1, the J gene TRBJ2-7, with TRBD1 as a possible D gene (7 bases). Trimming removed 2 bases from V and 4 bases from J, with 18 bases in between. Germline-derived CDR1 and CDR2 are SGHAT and FQDESV (reference sequence). The CDR3 is 16 amino acids. The CDR3 DNA follows: TGTGCCAGCAGCTTATATCGCGCAGGGGGGATATACGAGCAGTACTTC. It translates to CASSLYRAGGIYEQYF.

V and J are TRBV2 and TRBJ2-5; no reliable D call. The germline V gene encodes CDR1 SNHLY and CDR2 FYNNEI. This CDR3 spans 12 amino acids. Trimming removed 2 bases from V and 2 bases from J, with 3 bases in between. In nucleotides, the CDR3 is TGTGCCAGCAGTGAACAGCAAGAGACCCAGTACTTC. As protein: CASSEQQETQYF.

This clonotype was seen at least ten times. The gene calls are TRBV28 and TRBJ2-5; no clear D gene. Trimming pared 5 bases from V and 7 bases from J, leaving 14 bases between. This CDR3 spans 13 amino acids. The germline V gene has CDR1 MDHEN and CDR2 SYDVKM. CDR3 protein: CASSIEARGTQYF. The CDR3 DNA follows: TGTGCCAGCAGTATCGAAGCAAGAGGGACCCAGTACTTC. Using reference TRBV28 and TRBJ2-5 for the parts outside the CDR3, the full variable domain is DVKVTQSSRYLVKRTGEKVFLECVQDMDHENMFWYRQDPGLGLRLIYFSYDVKMKEKGDIPEGYSVSREKKERFSLILESASTNQTSMYLCASSIEARGTQYFGPGTRLLVL.

The rearrangement joins TRBV15 to TRBJ2-5; TRBD2 agrees at 11 bases. The CDR3 has 16 residues. Germline CDR1 LNHNV, CDR2 YYDKDF (reference sequence). V dropped 0 bases and J dropped 5; count of bases not matched to a gene: 5. CDR3 nucleotides: TGTGCCACCAGCAGAGACGCTAGCGGGAGGTGGGAGACCCAGTACTTC. Residues: CATSRDASGRWETQYF.

This clonotype came up many times. This sequence may be a read error, since a much larger clone differs from it by one base. The CDR3, as DNA: TGTGCCAGCAGTTTAATGGAAACTGGAAACACCATACATTTT. Residues: CASSLMETGNTIHF. The chain recombines TRBV28 with TRBJ1-3; D remains unclear. The CDR3 sequence is 14 residues long. Per the germline V gene, CDR1 is MDHEN and CDR2 is SYDVKM. Together with reference TRBV28 and TRBJ1-3, the CDR3 gives the full variable domain: DVKVTQSSRYLVKRTGEKVFLECVQDMDHENMFWYRQDPGLGLRLIYFSYDVKMKEKGDIPEGYSVSREKKERFSLILESASTNQTSMYLCASSLMETGNTIHFGEGSWLTVV.

This clonotype showed up many times. The rearrangement uses TRBV27 and TRBJ1-2; TRBD1 is a possible D gene (6 bases). Germline CDR1 reads MNHEY; CDR2 reads SMNVEV (reference sequence). CDR3 length: 16 residues. Deletions cut 8 bases from V and 0 bases from J, with 19 bases between. The CDR3 DNA reads TGTGCCAGCCGGAGCGGGGGCGGGGAAACTAACTATGGCTACACCTTC. Its translation: CASRSGGGETNYGYTF.

The chain combines TRBV2 with TRBJ2-2; the D is unclear. The CDR3 is 13 amino acids. V lost 8 bases, J lost 1 base, and 8 bases lay in between. Germline V CDR1 and CDR2: SNHLY, FYNNEI. As DNA, the CDR3 is TGTGCCAGCGTCGCAGAGAACACCGGGGAGCTGTTTTTT. This gives the protein CASVAENTGELFF.

The chain uses TRBV20-1 and TRBJ1-1, with TRBD1 identical over 7 bases. There are 14 residues in the CDR3. The junction had 6 bases not matched to a gene; V was cut back by 4 bases and J by 1 base. The germline V gene encodes CDR1 DFQATT and CDR2 SNEGSKA (reference sequence). CDR3 coding DNA: TGCAGTGCTATAGAACCAGGGGGGAACACTGAAGCTTTCTTT. Translated, it gives CSAIEPGGNTEAFF.

The chain links TRBV6-2 or TRBV6-3 to TRBJ2-5; D is unresolved. V lost 2 bases and J lost 6, with 13 bases in between. The length of the CDR3 is 14 residues. Germline V lookup: CDR1 MNHEY, CDR2 SVGEGT. CDR3: CASSYGPRRKTQYF. The DNA for the CDR3 is TGTGCCAGCAGTTACGGGCCGCGGAGAAAGACCCAGTACTTC.